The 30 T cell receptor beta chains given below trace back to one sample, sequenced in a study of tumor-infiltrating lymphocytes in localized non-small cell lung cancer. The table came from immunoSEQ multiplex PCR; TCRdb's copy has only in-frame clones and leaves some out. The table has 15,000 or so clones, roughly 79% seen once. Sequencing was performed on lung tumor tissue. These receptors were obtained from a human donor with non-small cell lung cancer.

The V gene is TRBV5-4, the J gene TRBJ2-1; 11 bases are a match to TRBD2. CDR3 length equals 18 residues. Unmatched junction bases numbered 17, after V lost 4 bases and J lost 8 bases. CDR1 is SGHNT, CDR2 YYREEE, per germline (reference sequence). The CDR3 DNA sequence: TGTGCCAGCAGCCAGAGAGTGCCGGGACTAGCGGATTTTGATGAGCAGTTCTTC. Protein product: CASSQRVPGLADFDEQFF.

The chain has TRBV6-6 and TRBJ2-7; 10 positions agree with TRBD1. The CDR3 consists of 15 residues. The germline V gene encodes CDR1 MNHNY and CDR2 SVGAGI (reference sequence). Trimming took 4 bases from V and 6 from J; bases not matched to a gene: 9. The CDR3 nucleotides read TGTGCCAGCAGTTTATCCGGGACAGGGGTGGGCGAGCAGTACTTC. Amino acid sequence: CASSLSGTGVGEQYF.

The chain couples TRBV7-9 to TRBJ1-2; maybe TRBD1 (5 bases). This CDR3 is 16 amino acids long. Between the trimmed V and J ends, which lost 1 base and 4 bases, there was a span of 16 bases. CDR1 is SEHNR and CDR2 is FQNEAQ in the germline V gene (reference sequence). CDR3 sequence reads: CASSLGRRGTGYGYTF. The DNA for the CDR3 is TGTGCCAGCAGCTTAGGACGTCGGGGGACCGGCTATGGCTACACCTTC.

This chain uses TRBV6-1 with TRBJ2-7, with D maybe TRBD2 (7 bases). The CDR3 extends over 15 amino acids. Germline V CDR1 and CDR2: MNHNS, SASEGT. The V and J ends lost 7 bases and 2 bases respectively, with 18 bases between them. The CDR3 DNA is TGTGCCAGCATCAATTGGGGGGGGCCAGCCTACGAGCAGTACTTC. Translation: CASINWGGPAYEQYF.

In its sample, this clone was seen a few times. The CDR3, as DNA: TGTGCCATCAGAGCACGGACGGCGGGAGGCTACACCTTC. Protein sequence: CAIRARTAGGYTF. The genes are TRBV10-3 and TRBJ1-2, with D unresolved. Germline V gene data show CDR1 as ENHRY and CDR2 as SYGVKD. V was pared by 6 bases and J by 8 bases, with 16 bases between. CDR3 size: 13 residues.

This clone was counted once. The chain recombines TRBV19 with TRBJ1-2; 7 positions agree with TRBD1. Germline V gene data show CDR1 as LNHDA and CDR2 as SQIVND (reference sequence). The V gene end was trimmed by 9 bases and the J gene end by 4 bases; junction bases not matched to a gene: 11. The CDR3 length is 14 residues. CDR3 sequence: CASQLRGRGYGYTF. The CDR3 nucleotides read TGTGCCAGCCAACTAAGGGGGCGCGGCTATGGCTACACCTTC.

Here the CDR3 DNA reads TGTGCCAGCAGCTTGGATTATTCGACCCAGTACTTC. Its protein is CASSLDYSTQYF. The chain carries TRBV5-4 and TRBJ2-5, with D unclear. The germline gives CDR1 SGHNT, CDR2 YYREEE (reference sequence). CDR3 size: 12 residues. With 0 bases removed from V and 7 bases from J, the gap between germline ends came to 7 bases.

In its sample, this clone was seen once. CDR3: CASSLSEGNQPQHF. CDR3 DNA: TGTGCCAGCAGCTTATCGGAGGGCAATCAGCCCCAGCATTTT. The gene calls are TRBV7-8 and TRBJ1-5; D unclear. Trimming shortened V by 2 bases and J by 2 bases, and 7 bases separated the two germline ends. The CDR3 sequence is 14 residues long. From germline, CDR1 is SGHVS and CDR2 FQNEAQ.

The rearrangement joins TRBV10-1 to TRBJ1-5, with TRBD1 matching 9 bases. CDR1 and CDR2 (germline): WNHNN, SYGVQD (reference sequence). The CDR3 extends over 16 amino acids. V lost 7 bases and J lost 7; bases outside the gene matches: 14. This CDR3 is CASTRPGTGIGQPQHF. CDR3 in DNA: TGCGCCAGCACACGTCCCGGGACAGGGATCGGCCAGCCCCAGCATTTT.

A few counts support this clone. The CDR3 DNA is TGCAGCGGATCCGGGACAGGAGGTAATATAGGCACTGAAGCTTTCTTT. Translation: CSGSGTGGNIGTEAFF. V is TRBV29-1 and J is TRBJ1-1, with 8 bases lining up with TRBD1. CDR3 size: 16 residues. In germline, CDR1 is SQVTM, CDR2 ANQGSEA. V was pared by 7 bases and J by 4 bases, with 17 bases of the junction left unmatched.

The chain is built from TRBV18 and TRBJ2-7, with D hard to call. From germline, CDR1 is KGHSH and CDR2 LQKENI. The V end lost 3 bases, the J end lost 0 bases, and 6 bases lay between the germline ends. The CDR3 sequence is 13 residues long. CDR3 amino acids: CASSPYSSYEQYF. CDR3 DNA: TGTGCCAGCTCACCTTACTCCTCCTACGAGCAGTACTTC.

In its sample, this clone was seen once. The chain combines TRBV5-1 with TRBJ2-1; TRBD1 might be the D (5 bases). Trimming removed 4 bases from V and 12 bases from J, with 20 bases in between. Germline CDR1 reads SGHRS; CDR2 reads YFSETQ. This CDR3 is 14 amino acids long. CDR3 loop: CASSAGSAVQGQFF. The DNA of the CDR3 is TGCGCCAGCAGCGCCGGATCCGCGGTTCAGGGGCAGTTCTTC. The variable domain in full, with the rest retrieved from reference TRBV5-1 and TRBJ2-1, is KAGVTQTPRYLIKTRGQQVTLSCSPISGHRSVSWYQQTPGQGLQFLFEYFSETQRNKGNFPGRFSGRQFSNSRSEMNVSTLELGDSALYLCASSAGSAVQGQFFGPGTRLTVL.

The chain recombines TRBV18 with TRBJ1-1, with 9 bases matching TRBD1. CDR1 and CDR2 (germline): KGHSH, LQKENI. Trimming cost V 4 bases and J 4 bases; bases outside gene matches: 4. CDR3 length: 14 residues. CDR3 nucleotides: TGTGCCAGCTCACGGGACAGGGAGATCACTGAAGCTTTCTTT. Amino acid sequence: CASSRDREITEAFF.

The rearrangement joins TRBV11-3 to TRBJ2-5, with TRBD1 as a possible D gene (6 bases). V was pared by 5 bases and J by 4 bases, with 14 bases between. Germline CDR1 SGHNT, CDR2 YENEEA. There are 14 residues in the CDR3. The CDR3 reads CASSPGTGRETQYF. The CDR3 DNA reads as TGTGCCAGCAGCCCCGGAACAGGGAGAGAGACCCAGTACTTC.

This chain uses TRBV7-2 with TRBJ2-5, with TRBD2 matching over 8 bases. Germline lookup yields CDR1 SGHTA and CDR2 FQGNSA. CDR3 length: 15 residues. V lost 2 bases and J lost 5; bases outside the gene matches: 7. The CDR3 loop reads CASSLKREGGETQYF. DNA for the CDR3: TGTGCCAGCAGCTTAAAACGGGAGGGCGGGGAGACCCAGTACTTC.

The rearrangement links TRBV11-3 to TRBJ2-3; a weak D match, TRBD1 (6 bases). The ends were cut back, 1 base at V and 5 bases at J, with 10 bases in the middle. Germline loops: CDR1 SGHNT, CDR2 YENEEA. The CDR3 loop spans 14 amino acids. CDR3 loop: CASSLGQGQDTQYF. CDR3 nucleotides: TGTGCCAGCAGCTTAGGGCAGGGGCAAGATACGCAGTATTTT.

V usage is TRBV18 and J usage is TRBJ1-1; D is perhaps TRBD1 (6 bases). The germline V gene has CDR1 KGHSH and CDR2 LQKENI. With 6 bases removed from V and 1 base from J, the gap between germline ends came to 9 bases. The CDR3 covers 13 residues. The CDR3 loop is CASSEGENTEAFF. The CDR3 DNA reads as TGTGCCAGCTCGGAGGGGGAGAACACTGAAGCTTTCTTT.

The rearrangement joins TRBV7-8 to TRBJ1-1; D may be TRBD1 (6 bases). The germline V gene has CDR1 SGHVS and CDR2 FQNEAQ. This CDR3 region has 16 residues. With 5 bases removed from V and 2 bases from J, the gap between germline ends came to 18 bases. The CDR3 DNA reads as TGTGCCAGCAGCACACGGGGGGCCAAGATAAACACTGAAGCTTTCTTT. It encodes CASSTRGAKINTEAFF. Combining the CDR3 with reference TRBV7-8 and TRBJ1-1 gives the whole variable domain GAGVSQSPRYKVAKRGQDVALRCDPISGHVSLFWYQQALGQGPEFLTYFQNEAQLDKSGLPSDRFFAERPEGSVSTLKIQRTQQEDSAVYLCASSTRGAKINTEAFFGQGTRLTVV.

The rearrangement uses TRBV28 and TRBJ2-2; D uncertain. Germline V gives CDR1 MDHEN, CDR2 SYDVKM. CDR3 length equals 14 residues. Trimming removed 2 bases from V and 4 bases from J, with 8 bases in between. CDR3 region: CASSLSQSTGELFF. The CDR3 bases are TGTGCCAGCAGTTTAAGTCAGTCCACCGGGGAGCTGTTTTTT.

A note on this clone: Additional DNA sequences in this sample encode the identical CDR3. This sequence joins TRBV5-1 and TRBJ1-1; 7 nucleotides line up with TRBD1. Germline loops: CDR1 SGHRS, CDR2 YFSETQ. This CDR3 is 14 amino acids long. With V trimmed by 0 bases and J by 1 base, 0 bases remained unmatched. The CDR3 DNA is TGCGCCAGCAGCTTGGACAGGGGGAACACTGAAGCTTTCTTT. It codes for CASSLDRGNTEAFF.

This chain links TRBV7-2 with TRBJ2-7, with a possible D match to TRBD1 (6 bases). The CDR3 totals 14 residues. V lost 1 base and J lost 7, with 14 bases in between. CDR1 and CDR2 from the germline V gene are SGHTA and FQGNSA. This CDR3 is CASSLGGHLGEQYF. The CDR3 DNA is TGTGCCAGCAGCTTAGGGGGGCACCTGGGAGAGCAGTACTTC. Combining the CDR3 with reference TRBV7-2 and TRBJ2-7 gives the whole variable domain GAGVSQSPSNKVTEKGKDVELRCDPISGHTALYWYRQSLGQGLEFLIYFQGNSAPDKSGLPSDRFSAERTGGSVSTLTIQRTQQEDSAVYLCASSLGGHLGEQYFGPGTRLTVT.

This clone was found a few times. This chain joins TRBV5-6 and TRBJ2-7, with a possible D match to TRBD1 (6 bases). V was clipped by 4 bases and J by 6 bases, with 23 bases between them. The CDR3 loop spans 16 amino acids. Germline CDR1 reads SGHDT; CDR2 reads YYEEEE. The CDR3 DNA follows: TGTGCCAGCAGCACCAATTCCGCAACAGGGCTGGGCGAGCAGTACTTC. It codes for CASSTNSATGLGEQYF. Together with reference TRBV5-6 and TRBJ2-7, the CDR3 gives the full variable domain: DAGVTQSPTHLIKTRGQQVTLRCSPKSGHDTVSWYQQALGQGPQFIFQYYEEEERQRGNFPDRFSGHQFPNYSSELNVNALLLGDSALYLCASSTNSATGLGEQYFGPGTRLTVT.

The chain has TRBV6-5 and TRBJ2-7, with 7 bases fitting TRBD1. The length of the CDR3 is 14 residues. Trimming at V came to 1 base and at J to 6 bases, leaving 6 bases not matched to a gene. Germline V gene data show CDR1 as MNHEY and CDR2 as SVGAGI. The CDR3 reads CASSYLGQGVEQYF. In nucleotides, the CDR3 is TGTGCCAGCAGTTACTTAGGGCAGGGGGTCGAGCAGTACTTC.

Written as DNA, the CDR3 is TGTGCCAGCAGCTTAGGGGGCAGGGACAATCAGCCCCAGCATTTT. This gives the protein CASSLGGRDNQPQHF. This chain joins TRBV7-9 and TRBJ1-5, with D perhaps TRBD1 (5 bases). Germline CDR1 and CDR2: SEHNR and FQNEAQ (reference sequence). V was pared by 1 base and J by 3 bases, with 10 bases between. The CDR3 extends over 15 amino acids.

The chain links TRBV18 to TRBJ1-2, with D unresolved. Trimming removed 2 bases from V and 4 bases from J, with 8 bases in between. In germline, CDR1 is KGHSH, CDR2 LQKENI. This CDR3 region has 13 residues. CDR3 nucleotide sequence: TGTGCCAGCTCACCATACTGGTTCTATGGCTACACCTTC. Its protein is CASSPYWFYGYTF. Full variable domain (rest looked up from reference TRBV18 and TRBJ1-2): NAGVMQNPRHLVRRRGQEARLRCSPMKGHSHVYWYRQLPEEGLKFMVYLQKENIIDESGMPKERFSAEFPKEGPSILRIQQVVRGDSAAYFCASSPYWFYGYTFGSGTRLTVV.

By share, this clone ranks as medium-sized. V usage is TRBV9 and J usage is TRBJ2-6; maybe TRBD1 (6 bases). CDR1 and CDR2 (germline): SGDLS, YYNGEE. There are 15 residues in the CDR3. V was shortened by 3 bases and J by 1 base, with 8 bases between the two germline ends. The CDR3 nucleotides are TGTGCCAGCAGCGCCACAGGGTCTGGGGCCAACGTCCTGACTTTC. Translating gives CASSATGSGANVLTF.

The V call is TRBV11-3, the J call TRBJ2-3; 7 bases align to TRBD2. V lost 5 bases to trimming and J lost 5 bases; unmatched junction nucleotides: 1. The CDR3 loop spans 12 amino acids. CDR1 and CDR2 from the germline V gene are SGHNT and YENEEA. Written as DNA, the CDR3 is TGTGCCAGCAGCCGGACTAGAGATACGCAGTATTTT. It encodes CASSRTRDTQYF.

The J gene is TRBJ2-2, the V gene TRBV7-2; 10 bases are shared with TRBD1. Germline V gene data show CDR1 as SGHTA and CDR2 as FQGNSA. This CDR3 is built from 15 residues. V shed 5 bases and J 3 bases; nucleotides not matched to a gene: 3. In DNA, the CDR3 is TGTGCCAGCAGCGCGGGACAGGGGCACACCGGGGAGCTGTTTTTT. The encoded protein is CASSAGQGHTGELFF. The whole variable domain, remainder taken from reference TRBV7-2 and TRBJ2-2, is GAGVSQSPSNKVTEKGKDVELRCDPISGHTALYWYRQSLGQGLEFLIYFQGNSAPDKSGLPSDRFSAERTGGSVSTLTIQRTQQEDSAVYLCASSAGQGHTGELFFGEGSRLTVL.

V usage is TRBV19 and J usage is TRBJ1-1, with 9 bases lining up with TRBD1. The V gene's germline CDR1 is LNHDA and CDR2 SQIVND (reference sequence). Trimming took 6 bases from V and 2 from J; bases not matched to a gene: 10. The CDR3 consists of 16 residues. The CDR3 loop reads CASSHPGQGRNTEAFF. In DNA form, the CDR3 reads TGTGCCAGTAGCCACCCAGGACAGGGGAGAAACACTGAAGCTTTCTTT.

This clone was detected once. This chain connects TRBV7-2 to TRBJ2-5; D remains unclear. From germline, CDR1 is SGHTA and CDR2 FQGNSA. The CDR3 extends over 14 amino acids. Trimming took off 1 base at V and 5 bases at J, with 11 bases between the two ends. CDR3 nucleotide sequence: TGTGCCAGCAGCTTAGGGGGTGGACGGGAGACCCAGTACTTC. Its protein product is CASSLGGGRETQYF.